This TCR beta chain was found in a study of blood T cell repertoires in COVID-19. The table came from immunoSEQ multiplex PCR; TCRdb's copy has only in-frame clones and leaves some out. Among around 220,000 clones listed, around 81% were seen once. After removal of 2 bases from V and 3 bases from J, the junction contained 5 bases not matched to a gene. Germline CDR1 and CDR2: SGHNT and YYREEE (reference sequence). This CDR3 region has 14 residues. The source material was PBMCs or T cells enriched from blood (not recorded which). V usage is TRBV5-4 and J usage is TRBJ2-7, with 7 nucleotides matching TRBD2. The sequence derives from a middle-aged woman with acute COVID-19. CDR3 DNA: TGTGCCAGCAGCTTTGGTGAGCGGGGCTACGAGCAGTACTTC. This codes for CASSFGERGYEQYF.